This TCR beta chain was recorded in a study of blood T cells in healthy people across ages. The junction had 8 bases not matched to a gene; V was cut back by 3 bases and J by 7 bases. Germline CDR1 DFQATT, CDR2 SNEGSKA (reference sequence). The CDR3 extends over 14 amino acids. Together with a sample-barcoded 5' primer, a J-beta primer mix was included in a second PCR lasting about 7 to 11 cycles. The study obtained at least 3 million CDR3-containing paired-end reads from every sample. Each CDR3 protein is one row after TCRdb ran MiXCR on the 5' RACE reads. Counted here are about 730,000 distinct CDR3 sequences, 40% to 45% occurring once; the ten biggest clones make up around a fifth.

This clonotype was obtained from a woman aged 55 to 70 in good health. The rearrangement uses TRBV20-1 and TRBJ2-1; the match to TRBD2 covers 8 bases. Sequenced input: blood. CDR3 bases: TGCAGTGCTAGTCCGCGGGAGGCAATGAATGAGCAGTTCTTC. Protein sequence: CSASPREAMNEQFF.